Listed below are T cell receptor beta chains from one sample, sequenced in a study of ipilimumab plus nivolumab after autologous stem cell transplantation. The protocol was immunoSEQ multiplex PCR, while the TCRdb copy is restricted to in-frame clones and leaves out a portion. Among 9,500 to 10,000 clones listed, over 60% were seen once. The specimen comprised PBMCs, sampled in a trial of ipilimumab plus nivolumab as post-transplant consolidation. Receptor source: a female donor with multiple myeloma. Both conserved end residues are part of each CDR3. A D gene is named only where the DNA matches it firmly. The size entry is marked missing in some rows and otherwise reads once, few, many or a size class.

TRBJ2-3 TRBD2 TRBV4-1 once TGCGCCAGCAGCCCGGGACTAGCTGGGAGTGGATCAGATACGCAGTATTTT CASSPGLAGSGSDTQYF
TRBJ2-1 TRBD2 TRBV2 . TGTGCCAGCAGTGAAAGGAGCGGGGGCTCCTACAATGAGCAGTTCTTC CASSERSGGSYNEQFF
TRBJ1-5 . TRBV7-2 medium-sized TGTGCCAGCAGCCAAAGTAATAGCAATCAGCCCCAGCATTTT CASSQSNSNQPQHF
TRBJ2-1 . TRBV4-1 few TGCGCCAGCAGCCAATGGGGCCCCCAGGCGGGCTACAATGAGCAGTTCTTC CASSQWGPQAGYNEQFF
TRBJ2-3 TRBD2 TRBV2 . TGTGCCAGAGGACTAGCTGGATACACAGATACGCAGTATTTT CARGLAGYTDTQYF
TRBJ1-2 . TRBV30 . TGTGCCTGGAGTTCCGGACTACACTATGGCTACACCTTC CAWSSGLHYGYTF
TRBJ1-2 TRBD1 TRBV5-1 . TGCGCCAGCAGCTTGGGTTGGGACAGCCTCTATGGCTACACCTTC CASSLGWDSLYGYTF
TRBJ2-7 . TRBV5-4 medium-sized TGTGCCAGCAGGGCCGGGACCGGGAACTACGAGCAGTACTTC CASRAGTGNYEQYF
TRBJ2-7 . TRBV5-6 . TGTGCCAGCAGCCCAGGGACCCTAGGCTACGAGCAGTACTTC CASSPGTLGYEQYF
TRBJ1-5 . TRBV28 . TGTGCCAGCAGCCGGGCCGGGCTTCGCAATCAGCCCCAGCATTTT CASSRAGLRNQPQHF
TRBJ2-7 . TRBV5-5 . TGTGCCAGCAGCAAGGCGGGGACTTCTGTCTCCTACGAGCAGTACTTC CASSKAGTSVSYEQYF
TRBJ2-3 . TRBV7-9 . TGTGCCAGCAGCTTAGTCCTCAGCGGGAGCACAGATACGCAGTATTTT CASSLVLSGSTDTQYF
TRBJ2-3 . TRBV27 once TGTGCCAGCAGTTTTTCCCCGGCTAGCACAGATACGCAGTATTTT CASSFSPASTDTQYF
TRBJ1-5 . TRBV19 . TGTGCCAGTACAGACTGGGATCAGCCCCAGCATTTT CASTDWDQPQHF
TRBJ1-1 . TRBV28 . TGTGCCAGCAGTTTTAGGGAAGCTTTCTTT CASSFREAFF
TRBJ2-2 . TRBV6-6 few TGTGCCAGCACCGATACACCCAACACCGGGGAGCTGTTTTTT CASTDTPNTGELFF
TRBJ2-1 TRBD2 TRBV7-3 . TGTGCCAGCAGCTTAATCCCAGCGGGAGTGGCCTACAATGAGCAGTTCTTC CASSLIPAGVAYNEQFF
TRBJ2-7 TRBD1 TRBV6-5 few TGTGCCAGCACTAAACAGGGGACCTACGAGCAGTACTTC CASTKQGTYEQYF
TRBJ2-3 . TRBV27 . TGTGCCAGCAGTCACCCCCTAAATACGCAGTATTTT CASSHPLNTQYF
TRBJ1-1 . TRBV9 . TGTGCCAGCAGCGTAGGACAGAGAGATGCTGAAGCTTTCTTT CASSVGQRDAEAFF
TRBJ2-7 TRBD1 TRBV6-1 . TGTGCCAGCAGTGAGGAGGGACAGGGTAGACTGCAGTACTTC CASSEEGQGRLQYF
TRBJ2-1 TRBD2 TRBV30 . TGTGCCTGGGCACAGCTAGCGGGAGGATACAATGAGCAGTTCTTC CAWAQLAGGYNEQFF
TRBJ1-1 TRBD1 TRBV11-2 . TGTGCCAGCAGCTTATATGGGACAGGGGGTGGTACTGAAGCTTTCTTT CASSLYGTGGGTEAFF
TRBJ1-2 . TRBV2 . TGTGCCAGCAGCTTTGGACAGTACTATGGCTACACCTTC CASSFGQYYGYTF
TRBJ1-2 TRBD1 TRBV2 . TGTGCCAGCAGTAAGGACAGGGGACTAAACTATGGCTACACCTTC CASSKDRGLNYGYTF
TRBJ1-5 . TRBV7-3 . TGTGCCAGCAGCCCCAACAGAAATCAGCCCCAGCATTTT CASSPNRNQPQHF
TRBJ1-5 TRBD1 TRBV16 . TGTGCCAGCAGCCTCACAGGGGGCGCGAGGCCCCAGCATTTT CASSLTGGARPQHF
TRBJ2-3 . TRBV10-2 once TGCGCCAGCAGTGCCGACGGGGGTGGCCTTGATACGCAGTATTTT CASSADGGGLDTQYF